This TCR beta chain was identified during a study of T cells in Graves' hyperthyroidism and ophthalmopathy (dated 2019 in TCRdb). Regarding the research as a whole: Peripheral blood samples were taken at the time of initial diagnosis, prior to any treatment. Prospective prediction of ophthalmopathy was tested in an independent validation cohort consisting of roughly 19 hyperthyroidism patients and some 17 patients who later progressed to ophthalmopathy. A discovery cohort of approximately 100 patients, about 40 with Graves' ophthalmopathy and over 55 with stable Graves' hyperthyroidism, was used to find distinguishing TCR V-J signatures. After sampling, hyperthyroidism patients received methimazole starting at 30 mg daily, and ophthalmopathy patients received high-dose intravenous methylprednisolone. The study also compared thyroid tissue and blood T-cell repertoires from roughly 6 Graves' hyperthyroidism patients. According to the paper, TCR Vbeta CDR3 sequencing was carried out on around 140 peripheral blood samples, which came from approximately 41 ophthalmopathy, approximately 72 hyperthyroidism and approximately 17 progressor patients. For training and testing, the 100 or so patients in the discovery cohort were randomly divided in a 7:3 ratio.

Amplification of TCR beta CDR3 regions was carried out from RNA transcripts. The TCR CDR3 was subjected to a first round of RT-PCR using the HTBI primer set and the Qiagen OneStep RT-PCR kit. The libraries were constructed in a second round of multiplex PCR and then size-selected and purified. Libraries were sequenced paired-end with 100 bp reads on an Illumina HiSeq2000. Per the source publication's procedure: SOAPnuke was used to process the raw data, throwing out any read that contained adapters or uncalled bases, had a mean Phred below 15, or lacked an exact constant-primer or identifier match. High-quality paired reads were merged using COPE v1.2.5, and each unique nucleotide sequence was defined as a clonotype. MiTCR v1.1 was used to align the clonotypes against IMGT TRBV, TRBD and TRBJ reference segments. Analysis was restricted to V-J combinations with a frequency above 0.0001, which covered just over 98% of repertoires. A TCS score was defined as the ratio between F50 (clonal expansion) and ExV (chaos), using BLOSUM62-based TCRdist between CDR3 peptides within each V-J. Welch's t-statistics and random forest reduced around 510 V-J features to roughly 13, which were used in a naive Bayes classifier (R e1071). The raw public data were reprocessed by TCRdb itself: fastp quality trimming at Q25, MiXCR clonotype calling, in-frame beta chains only. Entries that share a CDR3 protein sequence are merged under the most common genes and DNA. What appears here as the V and J calls and clone size reflects TCRdb's work, not the paper's. The sample contains around 300,000 distinct CDR3 sequences, roughly 13% of them found a single time. Roughly 7.9% of the sample is in the top ten clones.

This clonotype has a count of ten or more. The antigen it recognizes is unknown. No much larger clone exists at a distance of one base, and base qualities are not known. From the cysteine up to the phenylalanine, the CDR3 has a length of 13 residues. The sequence is cut down to CDR3 DNA, 39 bases in frame from base 1. The junction shows trimming of 2 bases on V and 8 bases on J, and the gene matches do not reach 3 bases of it. The CDR1 and CDR2 encoded by the germline V gene (reference sequence) are MNHNY and SVGAGI. Paper-wide results and their limitations: Sample size was not statistically predetermined, and investigators were not blinded to group allocation. Most expanded thyroid clonotypes (frequency above 0.001) were also detected in blood, a finding suggesting that blood repertoires may reflect thyroid immune responses. A model built on a 13 V-J signature distinguished ophthalmopathy from stable hyperthyroidism, reaching 87.88% sensitivity and 81.08% specificity in cross-validation and 80%/75% in testing. In validation, the model predicted progression to ophthalmopathy with around 71% sensitivity and approximately 78% specificity, a median of around 6.6 months before onset.

Stable Graves' hyperthyroidism was defined as no progression to ophthalmopathy during 18 months of follow-up. Hyperthyroidism patients were newly diagnosed, with disease duration under 2 months, and aged 18 to 65 years. Any patient with an uncontrolled infection, another autoimmune disease, pregnancy or lactation was excluded. Diagnoses were established on the basis of clinical symptoms, serum thyroxine and TRAb, thyroid ultrasound, and orbital computed tomography. PBMCs were separated from roughly 10 ml of fresh peripheral blood using Ficoll-Paque density gradient centrifugation. Trizol reagent was used to extract total RNA, and RNA quality was then checked on an Agilent 2100 Bioanalyzer.

The material sequenced was blood. This clonotype was sampled from a woman between 40 and 55 years old with Graves' hyperthyroidism. The rearrangement joined TRBV6-6 to TRBJ1-2; TRBD1 agrees with 9 junctional bases. The CDR3 sequence is CASSYGTGKGYTF. The nucleotides read TGTGCCAGCAGTTACGGGACAGGGAAAGGCTACACCTTC.